This T cell receptor beta chain came from a study of blood T cell repertoires in COVID-19. Using immunoSEQ multiplex PCR, the repertoire was profiled, and TCRdb retains in-frame clones only, with some absent. This sample has hundreds of thousands of clones, with around 85% found just once. Sequencing input: PBMCs or T cells enriched from blood (not recorded which). This receptor was obtained from a woman in her 30s who had been exposed to COVID-19.

Here the CDR3 reads CASSEGKAPGYGYTF. For the CDR3, the DNA is TGTGCCAGCAGTGAAGGAAAAGCTCCAGGCTATGGCTACACCTTC. The V and J genes are TRBV6-1 and TRBJ1-2; D call uncertain. Germline V CDR1 and CDR2: MNHNS, SASEGT. The germline V and J ends were trimmed by 1 base and 4 bases, with 13 bases remaining between them. The CDR3 loop spans 15 amino acids.